The entry below describes one T cell receptor beta chain. Its antigen is undetermined. Time point: week 35, safety follow-up. What each vaccine dose contained was 300 ug of mutant IDH1 20-mer peptide, accompanied by topical imiquimod. At weeks 1, 3, 5, 7, 11, 15, 19 and 23, patients received a vaccination, eight in all. Donors' newly diagnosed IDH1-mutant WHO grade 3 or 4 astrocytomas lacked nuclear ATRX. The repertoire was sequenced with immunoSEQ multiplex PCR; TCRdb's copy has only in-frame clones and lacks some. Of roughly 44,000 clones detected, 81% appear once; the ten largest clones hold approximately 4.7%. This CDR3 spans 14 amino acids. The germline V gene has CDR1 LNHDA and CDR2 SQIVND (reference sequence). The V end was cut by 5 bases, the J end by 4 bases, with 14 bases between. The sample is drawn from a study of a mutant IDH1 vaccine in newly diagnosed glioma. Study-level background: Vaccination started 4-6 weeks after radiotherapy alone, or with temozolomide cycles. Previous treatment comprised radiotherapy, temozolomide, or both, mostly both.

The chain joins TRBV19 to TRBJ1-2, with TRBD1 as a possible D gene (5 bases). This TCR came from a woman between 35 and 50 years old with glioma. Some clones in this sample may be carry-over from other donors' samples. Sample: PBMCs, taken from a glioma patient whose treatment included an IDH1 peptide vaccine. CDR3 nucleotide sequence: TGTGCCAGTAGTCTGGGACCGTCTTCCTATGGCTACACCTTC. It yields the protein CASSLGPSSYGYTF. Full variable domain (remainder filled in from reference TRBV19 and TRBJ1-2): DGGITQSPKYLFRKEGQNVTLSCEQNLNHDAMYWYRQDPGQGLRLIYYSQIVNDFQKGDIAEGYSVSREKKESFPLTVTSAQKNPTAFYLCASSLGPSSYGYTFGSGTRLTVV.